The sequence of this T cell receptor (beta chain) was determined in a study of T cell responses to AZD1222 COVID-19 vaccine. The assay was immunoSEQ multiplex PCR, and TCRdb's table has in-frame clones only and misses some. The table includes over 110,000 clones, 93% detected once. Germline V gene sequence: CDR1 SGHTA, CDR2 FQGNSA. With 5 bases clipped from V and 5 bases from J, the junction kept 9 bases outside the gene matches. The CDR3 totals 15 residues. The chain carries TRBV7-2 and TRBJ1-1, with 9 bases identical to TRBD1. This TCR was sampled from an adult in good health. The sequencing used peripheral blood, collected on day 0 of AZD1222 vaccination. The CDR3, as DNA: TGTGCCAGCAGCCCCCAGTTGACAGGGGGGACTGAAGCTTTCTTT. As protein: CASSPQLTGGTEAFF.